These 2 T cell receptor beta chains originate from one sample sequenced in a study of naive CD8 T cells in extremely preterm neonates. Clones were sequenced by immunoSEQ multiplex PCR, and TCRdb holds only the in-frame ones, with some missing. The data contain around 6,000 clones, around 97% of them singletons. Specimen: naive CD8+ T cells from blood. The receptors were sampled from a human donor in good health.

This sequence joins TRBV5-1 and TRBJ2-1; 8 bases agree with TRBD2. Germline CDR1 is SGHRS and CDR2 is YFSETQ. The CDR3 runs 14 residues. J lost 9 bases, V lost 4 bases, and 9 bases had no gene match. The CDR3 DNA is TGCGCCAGCAGCCCCCACCAGCGGGAGTTTGAGCAGTTCTTC. Translated, it gives CASSPHQREFEQFF. Variable domain in full (rest from reference TRBV5-1 and TRBJ2-1): KAGVTQTPRYLIKTRGQQVTLSCSPISGHRSVSWYQQTPGQGLQFLFEYFSETQRNKGNFPGRFSGRQFSNSRSEMNVSTLELGDSALYLCASSPHQREFEQFFGPGTRLTVL.

Comment on this clone: One end of the junction varies from germline; a read error may be responsible. V is TRBV7-7 and J is TRBJ2-3; D remains ambiguous. Germline CDR1 SSHAT, CDR2 FNYEAQ (reference sequence). This CDR3 comprises 15 residues. Here the CDR3 reads CASSLVPLSTDTQYF. CDR3 DNA sequence: TGTGCTAGCAGCTTAGTCCCACTCTCGACAGATACGCAGTATTTT.